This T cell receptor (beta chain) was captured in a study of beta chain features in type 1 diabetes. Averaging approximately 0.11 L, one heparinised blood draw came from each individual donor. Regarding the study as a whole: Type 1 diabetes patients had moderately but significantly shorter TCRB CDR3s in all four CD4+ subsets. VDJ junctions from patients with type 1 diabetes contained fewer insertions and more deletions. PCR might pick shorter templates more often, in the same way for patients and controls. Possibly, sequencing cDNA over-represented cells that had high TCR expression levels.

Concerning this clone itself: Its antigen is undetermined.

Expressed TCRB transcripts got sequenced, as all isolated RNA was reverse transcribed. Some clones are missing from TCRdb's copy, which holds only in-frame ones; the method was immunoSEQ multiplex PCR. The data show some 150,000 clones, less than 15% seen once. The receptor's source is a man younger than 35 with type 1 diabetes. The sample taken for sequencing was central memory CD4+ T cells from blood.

The CDR3 loop is CASSEDRARSEAFF. The CDR3 nucleotides are TGTGCCAGCAGTGAAGACAGGGCTAGAAGTGAAGCTTTCTTT. This chain connects TRBV2 to TRBJ1-1, with D perhaps TRBD1 (6 bases). Looked up from germline, CDR1 is SNHLY and CDR2 is FYNNEI. V lost 1 base and J 7 bases, leaving 13 bases between the germline ends. CDR3 length: 14 amino acids.